These T cell receptor beta chains were read from a single sample in a study of blood T cell repertoires in COVID-19. Using immunoSEQ multiplex PCR, the repertoire was profiled, and TCRdb retains in-frame clones only, with some absent. The table lists 100,000 or so clones, around 91% of them singletons, with about 30% in the top ten. The specimen was peripheral blood. The receptors originated from an elderly woman with acute or convalescent COVID-19. Both conserved end residues are part of each CDR3. D genes are given only for firm matches. Size tells how often a clone was seen (once, few, many) or the class of an expanded clone, and some rows leave it out.

clone size | J gene | V gene | D gene | CDR3 DNA | CDR3 protein
NA | TRBJ2-2 | TRBV6-2/TRBV6-3 | TRBD1 | TGTGCCAGCAGCCGTCAGGGGGCACCCGGGGAGCTGTTTTTT | CASSRQGAPGELFF
NA | TRBJ2-7 | TRBV11-2 | TRBD1 | TGTGCCAGCAGCCCCCCCCTTAAGGGGGCGGTTTCCTACGAGCAGTACTTC | CASSPPLKGAVSYEQYF
NA | TRBJ2-7 | TRBV19 | NA | TGTGCCAGTAGTATAAGCGGCGGCCCCTACGAGCAGTACTTC | CASSISGGPYEQYF
NA | TRBJ2-1 | TRBV11-2 | NA | TGTGCCAGCAGCACAGGGACCCAGGGTGAGCAGTTCTTC | CASSTGTQGEQFF
NA | TRBJ2-2 | TRBV7-3 | NA | TGTGCCAGCAGCTTAAAACAGGGTGGCATCGGGGAGCTGTTTTTT | CASSLKQGGIGELFF
NA | TRBJ2-1 | TRBV5-1 | TRBD1 | TGCGCCAGCAGCTTACAGGGGCCGTCCTACAATGAGCAGTTCTTC | CASSLQGPSYNEQFF
NA | TRBJ1-2 | TRBV10-2 | TRBD1 | TGCGCCAGCAGTCTCGGGACAGGGAACTATGGCTACACCTTC | CASSLGTGNYGYTF
NA | TRBJ2-4 | TRBV7-6 | NA | TGTGCCAGCAGCAAAGGTACTTACCGGGACACCAAAAACATTCAGTACTTC | CASSKGTYRDTKNIQYF
NA | TRBJ2-2 | TRBV30 | NA | TGTGCCTGGAGTCCCGGACACAACACCGGGGAGCTGTTTTTT | CAWSPGHNTGELFF
NA | TRBJ2-7 | TRBV20-1 | NA | TGCAGTGCACGTGAGGATTACGAGCAGTACTTC | CSAREDYEQYF
NA | TRBJ2-3 | TRBV9 | NA | TGTGCCAGCAGCGTAGCCCTCACAGATACGCAGTATTTT | CASSVALTDTQYF
NA | TRBJ2-7 | TRBV4-1 | NA | TGCGCCAGCAGCCAAGGACCAGGAAGATACGAGCAGTACTTC | CASSQGPGRYEQYF
NA | TRBJ2-3 | TRBV6-4 | NA | TGTGCTGATTTCGGTAGCACAGATACGCAGTATTTT | CADFGSTDTQYF
NA | TRBJ1-1 | TRBV11-2 | NA | TGTGCCAGCAGCATCGACGGACAGAAAGCTTTCTTT | CASSIDGQKAFF
NA | TRBJ2-7 | TRBV12-3/TRBV12-4 | NA | TGTGCCAGCAGTCCAGGGGTCGGGTACGAGCAGTACTTC | CASSPGVGYEQYF
few | TRBJ2-5 | TRBV5-1 | NA | TGCGCCAGCGGCCTCGGGGGACAGTCCTTAGAGACCCAGTACTTC | CASGLGGQSLETQYF
once | TRBJ1-2 | TRBV7-9 | TRBD1 | TGTGCCAGCAGCTATGGACAGGGGGGCTATGGCTACACCTTC | CASSYGQGGYGYTF
NA | TRBJ1-4 | TRBV6-4 | NA | TGTGCCAGCAGTGCAAGCGGGACTGGAAATGAAAAACTGTTTTTT | CASSASGTGNEKLFF
NA | TRBJ2-7 | TRBV6-6 | NA | TGTGCCAGCAGCGGGACACGTTACGAGCAGTACTTC | CASSGTRYEQYF
NA | TRBJ2-2 | TRBV19 | NA | TGTGCCAGTAGATACGACAGGTACACCGGGGAGCTGTTTTTT | CASRYDRYTGELFF
NA | TRBJ2-7 | TRBV7-9 | NA | TGTGCCAGCAGCTTAAGGCAGGGCAAGGACGAGCAGTACTTC | CASSLRQGKDEQYF
few | TRBJ1-3 | TRBV27 | NA | TGTGCCAGCGCAATCAGTCATGGAAACACCATATATTTT | CASAISHGNTIYF
NA | TRBJ1-1 | TRBV30 | NA | TGTGCCTGGGGGGGGCCGGGGGCTGAAGCTTTCTTT | CAWGGPGAEAFF
NA | TRBJ1-5 | TRBV12-3/TRBV12-4 | TRBD1 | TGTGCCAGTAGACAGGGGACAAATCAGCCCCAGCATTTT | CASRQGTNQPQHF
NA | TRBJ2-5 | TRBV28 | NA | TGTGCCAGCAGTCCCACGGGGGTTGAGACCCAGTACTTC | CASSPTGVETQYF
NA | TRBJ1-1 | TRBV2 | NA | TGTGCCAGCAGTGAGGTCCCCGGGGTCGCTTTCTTT | CASSEVPGVAFF
few | TRBJ1-2 | TRBV4-1 | TRBD1 | TGCGCCAGCAGCCAAGGCCGTGACAGGGTCTATGGCTACACCTTC | CASSQGRDRVYGYTF
NA | TRBJ2-3 | TRBV6-5 | TRBD2 | TGTGCCAGCAGCTACGTTGCGGGGGGGCTGTTGGATACGCAGTATTTT | CASSYVAGGLLDTQYF
few | TRBJ2-2 | TRBV5-4 | NA | TGTGCCAGCAGCCCTACGTCGGGGGTAGAAGTAGCCGGGGAGCTGTTTTTT | CASSPTSGVEVAGELFF
NA | TRBJ2-2 | TRBV6-6 | NA | TGTGCCAGCGGGGCAGGGGCCGGGGAGCTGTTTTTT | CASGAGAGELFF
NA | TRBJ1-4 | TRBV10-3 | TRBD1 | TGTGCCACCTCCGGGACAGGGAATGAAAAACTGTTTTTT | CATSGTGNEKLFF
NA | TRBJ1-2 | TRBV19 | NA | TGTGCCAGTAGTCAGGCAGGGGTGAACTATGGCTACACCTTC | CASSQAGVNYGYTF
NA | TRBJ1-2 | TRBV19 | NA | TGTGCCAGTAGCTCCATAGGGGGTCTTTCCTCCTATGGCTACACCTTC | CASSSIGGLSSYGYTF
NA | TRBJ1-5 | TRBV5-1 | TRBD1 | TGCGCCAGCAGCTTGCTACCAGGGGGCAAGGTGCAGCCCCAGCATTTT | CASSLLPGGKVQPQHF
NA | TRBJ2-7 | TRBV10-1 | TRBD1 | TGCGCCAGCAGTGAAGGGACAGGGGGCGTTGAGCAGTACTTC | CASSEGTGGVEQYF
NA | TRBJ1-1 | TRBV5-1 | NA | TGCGCCAGCAGCTGGAGTCAGGGCACTGAAGCTTTCTTT | CASSWSQGTEAFF
NA | TRBJ2-7 | TRBV30 | TRBD2 | TGTGCCTGGAGCCGTAGCGGGCCCTCCTACGAGCAGTACTTC | CAWSRSGPSYEQYF
once | TRBJ2-7 | TRBV6-6 | TRBD2 | TGTGCCAGCAGTTTGGGACTACTTTACGAGCAGTACTTC | CASSLGLLYEQYF
once | TRBJ2-7 | TRBV21-1 | NA | TGTGCCAGCAGCATAAAGCCCCCCAAACGGGACAGCCTGACGAAGGACGAGCAGTACTTC | CASSIKPPKRDSLTKDEQYF
NA | TRBJ1-2 | TRBV30 | NA | TGTGCCTGGAGTGGTATACACGGCTACACCTTC | CAWSGIHGYTF